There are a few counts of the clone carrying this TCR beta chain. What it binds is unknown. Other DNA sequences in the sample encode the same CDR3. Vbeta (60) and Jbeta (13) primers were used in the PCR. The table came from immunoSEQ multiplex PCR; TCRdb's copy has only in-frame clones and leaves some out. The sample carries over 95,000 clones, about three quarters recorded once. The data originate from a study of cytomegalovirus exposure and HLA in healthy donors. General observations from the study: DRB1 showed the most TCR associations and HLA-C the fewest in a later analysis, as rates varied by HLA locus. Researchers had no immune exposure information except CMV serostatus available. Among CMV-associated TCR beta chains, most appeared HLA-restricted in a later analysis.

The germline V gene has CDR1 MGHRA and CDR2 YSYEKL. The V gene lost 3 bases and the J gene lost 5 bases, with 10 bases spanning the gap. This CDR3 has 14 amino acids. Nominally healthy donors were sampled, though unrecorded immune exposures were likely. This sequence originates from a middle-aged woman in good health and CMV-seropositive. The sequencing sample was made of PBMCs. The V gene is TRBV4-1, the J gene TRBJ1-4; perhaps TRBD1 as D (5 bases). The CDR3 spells CASSHAGGNEKLFF. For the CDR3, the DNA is TGCGCCAGCAGCCACGCGGGGGGAAATGAAAAACTGTTTTTT.